These 18 T cell receptor beta chains were sequenced from one sample in a study of early T cells in non-severe SARS-CoV-2 infection. MiXCR, applied by TCRdb to the 5' RACE reads, yields one record per CDR3 protein. This repertoire shows 95,000 to 120,000 distinct CDR3 sequences, roughly 12% found once; its top ten account for around 3%. The sequenced material came from whole blood. The receptors come from an adult who was a healthcare worker with PCR-confirmed SARS-CoV-2 infection or an uninfected control (not recorded which).

This sequence joins TRBV9 and TRBJ2-1; TRBD1 might be the D (7 bases). The CDR3 runs to 14 residues. Germline V gives CDR1 SGDLS, CDR2 YYNGEE. The germline V and J ends were trimmed by 8 bases and 1 base, with 13 bases remaining between them. The CDR3 is CASQGGQSYNEQFF. The DNA of the CDR3 is TGTGCCAGTCAGGGGGGCCAGTCCTACAATGAGCAGTTCTTC.

This sequence joins TRBV4-2 and TRBJ2-7; D not certain. Between the trimmed V and J ends, which lost 0 bases and 0 bases, there was a span of 6 bases. Germline V gives CDR1 LGHNA, CDR2 YNFKEQ. This CDR3 has 14 amino acids. CDR3 nucleotides: TGTGCCAGCAGCCAAGATCTGGCCTCCTACGAGCAGTACTTC. Translating gives CASSQDLASYEQYF.

The CDR3 here is CASSSRTSGGRDTQYF. CDR3 sequence (DNA): TGTGCCAGCAGCTCGAGGACTAGCGGGGGACGAGATACGCAGTATTTT. V and J are TRBV11-3 and TRBJ2-3, with 13 bases lining up with TRBD2. The trim removed 4 bases at V and 5 bases at J, leaving 6 bases unmatched. This CDR3 is built from 16 residues. Germline lookup yields CDR1 SGHNT and CDR2 YENEEA.

This clonotype showed up many times. The chain links TRBV7-9 to TRBJ2-5, with D possibly being TRBD2 (6 bases). V lost 5 bases and J lost 4, with 11 bases in between. The germline gives CDR1 SEHNR, CDR2 FQNEAQ (reference sequence). The CDR3 spans 13 residues. The CDR3 spells CASSHSGSETQYF. The CDR3, as DNA: TGTGCCAGCAGCCACAGCGGGTCAGAGACCCAGTACTTC.

This clonotype was recorded a few times. The chain has TRBV11-2 and TRBJ2-1; 7 bases are shared with TRBD2. The CDR3 has 13 residues. Per germline, CDR1 SGHAT and CDR2 FQNNGV. Unmatched junction bases numbered 3, after V lost 4 bases and J lost 6 bases. The CDR3 DNA reads TGTGCCAGCAGCTCCCCGGGGGGCAATGAGCAGTTCTTC. It yields the protein CASSSPGGNEQFF.

The chain carries TRBV28 and TRBJ1-1; D possibly corresponds to TRBD1 (6 bases). Germline V gene data show CDR1 as MDHEN and CDR2 as SYDVKM. This CDR3 region has 14 residues. Trimming took 2 bases from V and 4 from J, leaving 11 bases between them. This chain's CDR3 is CASSLKGRGTEAFF. In DNA, the CDR3 is TGTGCCAGCAGTTTAAAGGGCAGGGGCACTGAAGCTTTCTTT.

At least ten counts were recorded for this clonotype. The rearrangement uses TRBV29-1 and TRBJ2-2; D remains ambiguous. CDR3 size: 12 residues. The germline V gene has CDR1 SQVTM and CDR2 ANQGSEA. Trimming left V 3 bases short and J 3 bases short, with 5 bases between. The DNA of the CDR3 is TGCAGCGTTGAGGGTTACACCGGGGAGCTGTTTTTT. Protein sequence: CSVEGYTGELFF.

This chain uses TRBV28 with TRBJ1-2, with 10 bases that match TRBD1. Losses at the gene ends were 2 bases for V and 6 bases for J; bases not matched to a gene: 9. Germline assignment: CDR1 MDHEN and CDR2 SYDVKM. There are 16 residues in the CDR3. DNA for the CDR3: TGTGCCAGCAGTTTAACTTGGACAGGGGGTAAGAATGGCTACACCTTC. Translation: CASSLTWTGGKNGYTF.

V is TRBV2 and J is TRBJ2-1; 7 bases align to TRBD2. Germline CDR1 reads SNHLY; CDR2 reads FYNNEI. The CDR3 runs to 14 residues. J lost 3 bases, V lost 10 bases, and 9 bases had no gene match. The CDR3 sequence: CATAAGRVYNEQFF. The CDR3 coding sequence is TGTGCCACCGCAGCGGGGAGGGTCTACAATGAGCAGTTCTTC.

This clonotype was counted many times. The chain is built from TRBV7-9 and TRBJ2-5; 9 nucleotides match TRBD1. This CDR3 has 16 residues. With V trimmed by 3 bases and J by 4 bases, 9 bases remained unmatched. CDR1 is SEHNR, CDR2 FQNEAQ, per germline (reference sequence). CDR3 nucleotide sequence: TGTGCCAGCAGCTTTACAGGGGGCGGATCAAGAGAGACCCAGTACTTC. Translation gives CASSFTGGGSRETQYF.

This chain joins TRBV29-1 and TRBJ2-5; the D gene is possibly TRBD2 (6 bases). CDR3 length: 15 amino acids. In germline, CDR1 is SQVTM, CDR2 ANQGSEA. Trimming removed 7 bases at V and 5 bases at J, with 23 bases between. This CDR3 reads CSAPEGGPLGETQYF. As DNA, the CDR3 is TGCAGCGCCCCGGAGGGCGGGCCGTTGGGCGAGACCCAGTACTTC.

This clonotype was seen at least ten times. The rearrangement links TRBV12-3 or TRBV12-4 to TRBJ2-3; a weak D match, TRBD2 (6 bases). The CDR3 runs 13 residues. V lost 4 bases and J 1 base, leaving 6 bases between the germline ends. The CDR3 is CASSSSGTDTQYF. The DNA for the CDR3 is TGTGCCAGCAGTTCTAGCGGCACAGATACGCAGTATTTT.

In this sample, this clonotype turned up a few times. This sequence joins TRBV14 and TRBJ2-1; 10 nucleotides align to TRBD2. V shed 1 base and J 9 bases; nucleotides not matched to a gene: 9. In germline, CDR1 is SGHDN, CDR2 FVKESK. CDR3 length: 16 residues. CDR3 sequence reads: CASSQGGLAGVFEQFF. DNA of the CDR3: TGTGCCAGCAGCCAAGGAGGGCTAGCGGGAGTTTTTGAGCAGTTCTTC.

The rearrangement joins TRBV2 to TRBJ1-5, with D possibly matching TRBD1 (5 bases). The CDR3 has 13 amino acids. Trimming stripped 6 bases from V and 7 bases from J, with 13 bases between. Germline V gene data show CDR1 as SNHLY and CDR2 as FYNNEI. The CDR3 is CASSAEEGQPQHF. CDR3 coding DNA: TGTGCCAGCAGCGCAGAAGAGGGGCAGCCCCAGCATTTT.

This clonotype was recorded at least ten times. This sequence joins TRBV18 and TRBJ2-5; D is undetermined. The V end was cut by 4 bases, the J end by 2 bases, with 8 bases between. The CDR3 consists of 13 residues. The germline gives CDR1 KGHSH, CDR2 LQKENI. Here the CDR3 DNA reads TGTGCCAGCTCACGGACGGAACAAGAGACCCAGTACTTC. As protein: CASSRTEQETQYF. Full variable domain (missing parts from reference TRBV18 and TRBJ2-5): NAGVMQNPRHLVRRRGQEARLRCSPMKGHSHVYWYRQLPEEGLKFMVYLQKENIIDESGMPKERFSAEFPKEGPSILRIQQVVRGDSAAYFCASSRTEQETQYFGPGTRLLVL.

The chain recombines TRBV11-2 with TRBJ2-2; tentative D call: TRBD2 (5 bases). With 5 bases removed from V and 6 bases from J, the gap between germline ends came to 19 bases. CDR1 and CDR2 from the germline V gene are SGHAT and FQNNGV. CDR3 length: 16 residues. Here the CDR3 reads CASSPSLTSIAGELFF. The CDR3 DNA reads TGTGCCAGCAGCCCTAGCCTCACTAGTATCGCCGGGGAGCTGTTTTTT.

The rearrangement joins TRBV7-2 to TRBJ2-3, with a tentative D call TRBD1 (6 bases). V shed 6 bases and J shed 1 base, with 14 bases lying between them. This CDR3 is 15 amino acids long. Germline lookup yields CDR1 SGHTA and CDR2 FQGNSA. DNA of the CDR3: TGTGCCAGCAGGCCAGGGGTGCGCGGCACAGATACGCAGTATTTT. Protein sequence: CASRPGVRGTDTQYF.

This clonotype was seen a few times. The chain joins TRBV10-1 to TRBJ2-1, with TRBD1 as a possible D gene (6 bases). With 4 bases removed from V and 6 bases from J, the gap between germline ends came to 10 bases. The CDR3 extends over 13 amino acids. CDR1 is WNHNN, CDR2 SYGVQD, per germline (reference sequence). The CDR3 sequence is CASSGTGPNEQFF. The CDR3 DNA follows: TGCGCCAGCAGTGGAACAGGGCCCAATGAGCAGTTCTTC.